The TCR beta chain described here comes from a study of post-analysis software for immune sequencing data. Concerning this clonotype itself: What it recognizes is unknown.

Losses at the gene ends were 2 bases for V and 3 bases for J; bases not matched to a gene: 6. Germline CDR1 reads SGHRS; CDR2 reads YFSETQ. The CDR3 sequence is 15 residues long. Regarding the study as a whole: Patients showed TRBV5-6, TRBV5-1 and TRBV20-1 among 4 or 5 TRBV segments more frequent than in controls. Significantly lower normalized Chao1 diversity was seen in multiple sclerosis patients than in controls.

Sequencing libraries made from TCR beta cDNA carried unique molecular identifiers. Each CDR3 protein is one row after TCRdb ran MiXCR on the PCR reads. The repertoire has almost 700,000 distinct CDR3 sequences, roughly three fifths of them found once; the top ten carry roughly 12%. Sequenced: blood. The V call is TRBV5-1, the J call TRBJ2-5; 8 nucleotides agree with TRBD1. This sequence was found in a girl aged 2 to 9 with multiple sclerosis. The CDR3 nucleotides read TGCGCCAGCAGCTTTGGGACAGGAGAGGAAGAGACCCAGTACTTC. It encodes CASSFGTGEEETQYF.